A selection of T cell receptor beta chains follows, all from one sample in a study of blood T cell repertoires in COVID-19. Some clones are missing from TCRdb's copy, which holds only in-frame ones; the method was immunoSEQ multiplex PCR. The sample consists of around 86,000 clones, nearly 85% of them appearing once. Material: peripheral blood. The receptors were gathered from a woman older than 75 with acute or convalescent COVID-19. The CDR3 runs from the conserved cysteine through the conserved F or W. Each record gives: V gene, J gene, CDR3 protein.

TRBV6-6,TRBJ1-5,CASSYGPGGGNQPQHF
TRBV19,TRBJ2-3,CASSIHGTSGRPPSTDTQYF
TRBV18,TRBJ1-2,CASSPPLSANYGYTF
TRBV27,TRBJ2-3,CASRMDSTPSTDTQYF
TRBV19,TRBJ2-3,CASSMYSGIGDTQYF
TRBV18,TRBJ2-5,CASSPESVSGETQYF
TRBV7-2,TRBJ1-4,CASSPREGEKLFF
TRBV18,TRBJ1-3,CASSPPKGFSGNTIYF
TRBV10-3,TRBJ2-3,CATQTGTSGLTDTQYF
TRBV19,TRBJ2-4,CASSTGTNVAIQYF
TRBV18,TRBJ2-3,CASSLGLAGGDTQYF
TRBV6-6,TRBJ2-5,CASSYSGGRAQYF
TRBV5-1,TRBJ1-4,CASSGTGGTNEKLFF
TRBV10-3,TRBJ2-3,CAISNVGGADTQYF
TRBV19,TRBJ2-1,CASSASGHSYNEQFF
TRBV21-1,TRBJ2-7,CASPRNRGRFNEQYF
TRBV27,TRBJ2-2,CASSLSRGLAYTGELFF
TRBV28,TRBJ1-2,CASSLGQGRSSNYGYTF
TRBV6-5,TRBJ1-2,CASSYSGGRIYGYTF
TRBV29-1,TRBJ1-1,CSVGGTGKAFF
TRBV2,TRBJ1-2,CASSVQGTEGYTF
TRBV5-4,TRBJ2-7,CASSLGTGVAHEQYF
TRBV5-1,TRBJ2-2,CASSPLAGGNTGELFF
TRBV7-3,TRBJ2-1,CASSSSGTSGRNEQFF
TRBV30,TRBJ2-5,CAWSVGGAETQYF
TRBV7-2,TRBJ2-7,CASSFGTSGRYEQYF
TRBV7-9,TRBJ1-4,CASSSRQGERGEKLFF
TRBV14,TRBJ1-6,CASSQVAGHYNSPLHF
TRBV18,TRBJ1-1,CASSTEGADTEAFF
TRBV13,TRBJ2-6,CASSLGQSGANVLTF
TRBV18,TRBJ2-7,CASSPTSGSTYEQYF
TRBV11-2,TRBJ2-4,CASSPDRGGIQYF
TRBV28,TRBJ1-6,CASSPGDRGNSPLHF
TRBV19,TRBJ2-3,CASSYPAGTGATDTQYF
TRBV18,TRBJ2-5,CASSPIATSGRETQYF
TRBV6-2/TRBV6-3,TRBJ2-5,CASSYSDSGVRETQYF
TRBV10-3,TRBJ2-7,CAINAGTAIYEQYF
TRBV3-1/TRBV3-2,TRBJ2-3,CASSLRQAKVNTQYF
TRBV28,TRBJ2-2,CASKGLVITGELFF
TRBV6-5,TRBJ1-1,CATVNTEAFF
TRBV19,TRBJ1-3,CASRQASGNTIYF
TRBV9,TRBJ1-5,CASSAGGFDGQPQHF